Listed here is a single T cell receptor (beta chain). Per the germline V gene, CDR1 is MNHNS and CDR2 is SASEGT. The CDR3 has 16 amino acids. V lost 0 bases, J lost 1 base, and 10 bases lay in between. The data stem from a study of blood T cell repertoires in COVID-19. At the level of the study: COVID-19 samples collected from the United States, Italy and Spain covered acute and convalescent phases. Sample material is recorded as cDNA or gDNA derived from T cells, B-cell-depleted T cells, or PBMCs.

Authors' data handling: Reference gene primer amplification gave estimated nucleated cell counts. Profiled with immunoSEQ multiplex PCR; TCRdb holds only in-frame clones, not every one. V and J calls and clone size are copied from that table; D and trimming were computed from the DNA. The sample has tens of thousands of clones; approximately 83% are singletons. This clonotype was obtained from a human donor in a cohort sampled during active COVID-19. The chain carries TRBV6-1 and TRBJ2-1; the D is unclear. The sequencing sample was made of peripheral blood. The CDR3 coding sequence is TGTGCCAGCAGTGAAGCTTTGAGTCTTTCCTACAATGAGCAGTTCTTC. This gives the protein CASSEALSLSYNEQFF.